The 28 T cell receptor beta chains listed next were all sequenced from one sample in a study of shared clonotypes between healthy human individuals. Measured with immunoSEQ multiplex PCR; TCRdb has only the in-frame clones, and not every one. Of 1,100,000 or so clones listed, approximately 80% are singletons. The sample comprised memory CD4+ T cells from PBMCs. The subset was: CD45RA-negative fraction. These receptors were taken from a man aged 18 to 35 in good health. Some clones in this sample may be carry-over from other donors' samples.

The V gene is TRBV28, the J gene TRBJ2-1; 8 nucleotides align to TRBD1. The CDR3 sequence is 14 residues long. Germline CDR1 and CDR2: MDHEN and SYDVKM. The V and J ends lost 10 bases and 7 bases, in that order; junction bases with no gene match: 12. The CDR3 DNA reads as TGTGCCACTAAATACCCAGGGGGCAGGAATGAGCAGTTCTTC. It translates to CATKYPGGRNEQFF.

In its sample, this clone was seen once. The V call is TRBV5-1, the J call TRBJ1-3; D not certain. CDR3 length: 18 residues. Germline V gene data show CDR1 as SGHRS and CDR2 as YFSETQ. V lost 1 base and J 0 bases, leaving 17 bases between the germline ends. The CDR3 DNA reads TGCGCCAGCAGCTTGTCTTTCTCTGATCCACTCTCTGGAAACACCATATATTTT. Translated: CASSLSFSDPLSGNTIYF.

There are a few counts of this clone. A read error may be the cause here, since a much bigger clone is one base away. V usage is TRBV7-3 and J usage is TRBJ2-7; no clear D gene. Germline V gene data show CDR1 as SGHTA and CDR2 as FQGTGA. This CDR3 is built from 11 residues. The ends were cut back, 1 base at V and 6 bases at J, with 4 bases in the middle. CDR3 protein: CASSLRGEQYF. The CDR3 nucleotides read TGTGCCAGCAGCTTAAGGGGCGAGCAGTACTTC.

In DNA, the CDR3 is TGTGCCAGCAGCCCCACCACTAGCGTACTCTACGAGCAGTACTTC. This translates into CASSPTTSVLYEQYF. The V gene is TRBV9, the J gene TRBJ2-7, with TRBD2 identical over 7 bases. Germline V gene lookup returns CDR1 SGDLS and CDR2 YYNGEE. V lost 4 bases to trimming and J lost 3 bases; unmatched junction nucleotides: 10. The CDR3 is made up of 15 amino acids.

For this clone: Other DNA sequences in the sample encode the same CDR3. DNA of the CDR3: TGTGCCAGCAGCGTGGGTCCTCAGGGTCAGCCCCAGCATTTT. It is translated as CASSVGPQGQPQHF. V usage is TRBV9 and J usage is TRBJ1-5; a possible D gene is TRBD1 (5 bases). Looked up from germline, CDR1 is SGDLS and CDR2 is YYNGEE. Trimming stripped 2 bases from V and 6 bases from J, with 12 bases between. There are 14 residues in the CDR3.

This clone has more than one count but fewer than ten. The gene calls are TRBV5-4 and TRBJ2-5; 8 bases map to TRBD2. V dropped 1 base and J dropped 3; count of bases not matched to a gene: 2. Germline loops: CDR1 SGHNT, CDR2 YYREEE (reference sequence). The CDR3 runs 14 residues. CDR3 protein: CASSLNSGKETQYF. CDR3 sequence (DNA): TGTGCCAGCAGCTTGAATAGCGGGAAAGAGACCCAGTACTTC.

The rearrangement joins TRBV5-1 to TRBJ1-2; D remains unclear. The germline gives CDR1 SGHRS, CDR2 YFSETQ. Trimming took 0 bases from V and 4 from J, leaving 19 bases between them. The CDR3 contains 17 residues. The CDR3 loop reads CASSLGQTYPSGYGYTF. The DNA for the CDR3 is TGCGCCAGCAGCTTGGGGCAGACATACCCCTCGGGCTATGGCTACACCTTC.

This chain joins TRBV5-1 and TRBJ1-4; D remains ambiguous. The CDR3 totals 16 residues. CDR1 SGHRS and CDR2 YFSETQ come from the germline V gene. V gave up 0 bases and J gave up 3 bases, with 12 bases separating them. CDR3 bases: TGCGCCAGCAGCTTGGATAGGGCTCTATCTAATGAAAAACTGTTTTTT. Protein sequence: CASSLDRALSNEKLFF.

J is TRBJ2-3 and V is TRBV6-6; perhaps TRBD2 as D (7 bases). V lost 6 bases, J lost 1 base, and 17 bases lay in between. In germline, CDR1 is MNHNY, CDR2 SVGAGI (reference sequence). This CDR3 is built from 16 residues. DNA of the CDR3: TGTGCCAGCAGAGCCGGGGGGCTAGCAGGCACAGATACGCAGTATTTT. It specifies CASRAGGLAGTDTQYF.

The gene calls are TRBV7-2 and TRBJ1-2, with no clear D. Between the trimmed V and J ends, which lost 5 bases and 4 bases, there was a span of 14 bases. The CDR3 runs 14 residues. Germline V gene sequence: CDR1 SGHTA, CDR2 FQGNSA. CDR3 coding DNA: TGTGCCAGCAGCCCCTCAAGGTCGTCCTATGGCTACACCTTC. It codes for CASSPSRSSYGYTF.

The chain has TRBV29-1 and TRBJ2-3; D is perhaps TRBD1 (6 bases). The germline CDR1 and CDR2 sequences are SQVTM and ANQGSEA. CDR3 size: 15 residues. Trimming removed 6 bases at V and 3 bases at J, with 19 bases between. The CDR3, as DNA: TGCAGCGTACCCGGCCCCAGTACAGGGACAGATACGCAGTATTTT. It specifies CSVPGPSTGTDTQYF.

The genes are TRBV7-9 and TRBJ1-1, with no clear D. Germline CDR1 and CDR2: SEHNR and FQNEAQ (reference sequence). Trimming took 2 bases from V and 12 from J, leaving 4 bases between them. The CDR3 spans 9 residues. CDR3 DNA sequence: TGTGCCAGCAGCTTACCTCCTTTCTTT. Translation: CASSLPPFF.

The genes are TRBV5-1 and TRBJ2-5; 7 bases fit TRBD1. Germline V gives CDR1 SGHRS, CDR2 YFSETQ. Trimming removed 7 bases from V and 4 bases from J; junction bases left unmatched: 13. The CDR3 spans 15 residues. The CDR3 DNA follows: TGCGCCAGCCGGACACAGGGGTTTTTGGGAGAGACCCAGTACTTC. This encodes CASRTQGFLGETQYF.

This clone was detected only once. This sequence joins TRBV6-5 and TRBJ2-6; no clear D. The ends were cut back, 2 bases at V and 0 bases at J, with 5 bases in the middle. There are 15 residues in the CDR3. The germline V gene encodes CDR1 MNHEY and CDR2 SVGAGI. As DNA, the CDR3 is TGTGCCAGCAGTTACGACGGCTCTGGGGCCAACGTCCTGACTTTC. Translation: CASSYDGSGANVLTF.

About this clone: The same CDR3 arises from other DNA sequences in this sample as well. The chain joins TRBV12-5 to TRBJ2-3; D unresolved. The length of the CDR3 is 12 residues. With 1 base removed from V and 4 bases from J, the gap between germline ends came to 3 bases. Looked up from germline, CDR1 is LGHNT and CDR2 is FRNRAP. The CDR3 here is CASGLGADTQYF. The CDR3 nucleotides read TGTGCTAGTGGTTTGGGAGCAGATACGCAGTATTTT.

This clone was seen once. This CDR3 reads CASSIGKAWNQPQHF. DNA of the CDR3: TGTGCCAGTAGTATCGGAAAGGCCTGGAATCAGCCCCAGCATTTT. The chain has TRBV19 and TRBJ1-5; D ambiguous. Germline CDR1 LNHDA, CDR2 SQIVND (reference sequence). The CDR3 sequence is 15 residues long. V was pared by 3 bases and J by 4 bases, with 13 bases between.

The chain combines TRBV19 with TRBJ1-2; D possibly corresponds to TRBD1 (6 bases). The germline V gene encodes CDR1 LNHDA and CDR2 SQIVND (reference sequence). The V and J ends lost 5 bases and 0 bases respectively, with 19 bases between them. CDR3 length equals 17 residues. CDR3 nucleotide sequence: TGTGCCAGTAGTTCTCACCCCGGACAGACAGCTAACTATGGCTACACCTTC. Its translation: CASSSHPGQTANYGYTF.

CDR3 amino acids: CASSYTGETQYF. CDR3 coding DNA: TGTGCCAGCAGCTACACAGGAGAGACCCAGTACTTC. The V and J genes are TRBV11-3 and TRBJ2-5; D perhaps matches TRBD1 (5 bases). V dropped 4 bases and J dropped 4 bases, with 7 bases sitting between them. Germline V lookup: CDR1 SGHNT, CDR2 YENEEA. This CDR3 has 12 amino acids.

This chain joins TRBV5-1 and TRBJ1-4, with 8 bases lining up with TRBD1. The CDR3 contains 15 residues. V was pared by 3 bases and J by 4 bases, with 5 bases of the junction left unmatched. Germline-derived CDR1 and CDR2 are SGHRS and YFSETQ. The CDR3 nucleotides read TGCGCCAGCAGCTCTAGACAGGGGATTAATGAAAAACTGTTTTTT. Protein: CASSSRQGINEKLFF.

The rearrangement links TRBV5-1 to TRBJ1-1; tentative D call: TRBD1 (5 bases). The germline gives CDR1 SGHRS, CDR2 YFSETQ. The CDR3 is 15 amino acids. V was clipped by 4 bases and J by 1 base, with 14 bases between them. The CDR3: CASSPDGAANTEAFF. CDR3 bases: TGCGCCAGCAGCCCGGACGGGGCGGCGAACACTGAAGCTTTCTTT.

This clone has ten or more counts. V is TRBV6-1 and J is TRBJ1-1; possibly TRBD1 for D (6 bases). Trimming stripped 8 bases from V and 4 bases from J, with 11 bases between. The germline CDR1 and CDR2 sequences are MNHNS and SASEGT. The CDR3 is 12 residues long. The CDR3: CASYRAGTEAFF. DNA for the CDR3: TGTGCCAGCTACAGGGCCGGCACTGAAGCTTTCTTT.

This CDR3 reads CASSPAAPKIYGYTF. The CDR3 DNA reads TGTGCCAGCAGCCCCGCAGCGCCCAAGATCTATGGCTACACCTTC. The chain carries TRBV6-1 and TRBJ1-2; no clear D gene. Germline V gene data show CDR1 as MNHNS and CDR2 as SASEGT. V lost 6 bases, J lost 4 bases, and 18 bases lay in between. CDR3 length equals 15 residues.

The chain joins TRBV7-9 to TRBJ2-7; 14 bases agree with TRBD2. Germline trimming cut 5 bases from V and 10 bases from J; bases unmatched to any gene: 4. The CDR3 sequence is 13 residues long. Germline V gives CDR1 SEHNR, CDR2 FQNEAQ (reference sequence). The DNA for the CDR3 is TGTGCCAGCAGCCCTGGACTAGCGGGGGGCCAGTACTTC. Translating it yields CASSPGLAGGQYF.

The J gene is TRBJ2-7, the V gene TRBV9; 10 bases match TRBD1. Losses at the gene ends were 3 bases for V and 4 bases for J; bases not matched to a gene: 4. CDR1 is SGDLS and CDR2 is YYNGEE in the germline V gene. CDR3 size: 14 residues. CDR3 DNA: TGTGCCAGCAGCGCGGGACAGGGGTGGTACGAGCAGTACTTC. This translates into CASSAGQGWYEQYF.

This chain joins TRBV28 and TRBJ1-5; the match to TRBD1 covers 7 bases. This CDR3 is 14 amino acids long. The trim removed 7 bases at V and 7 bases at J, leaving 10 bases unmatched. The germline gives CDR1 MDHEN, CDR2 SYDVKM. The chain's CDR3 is CASTDRVVLQPQHF. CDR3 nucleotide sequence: TGTGCCAGCACCGACAGGGTTGTCTTACAGCCCCAGCATTTT.

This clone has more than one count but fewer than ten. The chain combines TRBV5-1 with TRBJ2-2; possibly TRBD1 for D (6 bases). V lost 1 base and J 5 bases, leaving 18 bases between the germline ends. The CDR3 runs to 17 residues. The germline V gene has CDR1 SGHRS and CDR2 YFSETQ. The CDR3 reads CASSLSVITGRTGELFF. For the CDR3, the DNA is TGCGCCAGCAGCTTGTCTGTTATAACAGGGAGAACCGGGGAGCTGTTTTTT.

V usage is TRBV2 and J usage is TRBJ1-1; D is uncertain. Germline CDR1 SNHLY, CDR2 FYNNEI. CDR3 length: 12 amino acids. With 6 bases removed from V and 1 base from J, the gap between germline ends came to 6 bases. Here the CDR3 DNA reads TGTGCCAGCAGGGACGGGAACACTGAAGCTTTCTTT. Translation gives CASRDGNTEAFF.

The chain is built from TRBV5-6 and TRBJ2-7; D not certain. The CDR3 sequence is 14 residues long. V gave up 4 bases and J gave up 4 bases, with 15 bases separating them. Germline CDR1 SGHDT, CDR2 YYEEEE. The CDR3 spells CASSLYSGEYEQYF. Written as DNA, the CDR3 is TGTGCCAGCAGCCTGTATTCAGGCGAATACGAGCAGTACTTC.